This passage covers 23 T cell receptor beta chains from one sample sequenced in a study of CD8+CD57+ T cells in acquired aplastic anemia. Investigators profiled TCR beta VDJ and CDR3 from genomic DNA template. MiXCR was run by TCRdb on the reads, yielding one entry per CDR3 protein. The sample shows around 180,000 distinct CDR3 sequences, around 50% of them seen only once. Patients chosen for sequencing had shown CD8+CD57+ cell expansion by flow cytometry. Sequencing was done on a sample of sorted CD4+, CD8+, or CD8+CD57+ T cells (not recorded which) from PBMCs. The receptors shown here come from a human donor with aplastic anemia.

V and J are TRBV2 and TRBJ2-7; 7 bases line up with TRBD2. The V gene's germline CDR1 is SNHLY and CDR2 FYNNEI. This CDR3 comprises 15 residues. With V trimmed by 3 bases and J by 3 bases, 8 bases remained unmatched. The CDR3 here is CASSEGYGGVYEQYF. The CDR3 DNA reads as TGTGCCAGCAGTGAGGGATATGGGGGGGTCTACGAGCAGTACTTC.

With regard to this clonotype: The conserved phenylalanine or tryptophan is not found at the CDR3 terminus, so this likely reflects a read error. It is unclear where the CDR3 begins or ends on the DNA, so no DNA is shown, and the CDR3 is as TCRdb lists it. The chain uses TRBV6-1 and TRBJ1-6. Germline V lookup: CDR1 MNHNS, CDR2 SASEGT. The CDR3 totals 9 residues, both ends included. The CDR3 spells CASTNPPTS.

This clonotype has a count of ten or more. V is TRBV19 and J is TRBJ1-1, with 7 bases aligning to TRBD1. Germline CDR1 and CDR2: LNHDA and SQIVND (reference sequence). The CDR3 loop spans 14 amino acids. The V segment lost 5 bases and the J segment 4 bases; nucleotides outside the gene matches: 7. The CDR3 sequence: CASSPRPGGTEAFF. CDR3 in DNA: TGTGCCAGTAGTCCAAGACCAGGGGGCACTGAAGCTTTCTTT.

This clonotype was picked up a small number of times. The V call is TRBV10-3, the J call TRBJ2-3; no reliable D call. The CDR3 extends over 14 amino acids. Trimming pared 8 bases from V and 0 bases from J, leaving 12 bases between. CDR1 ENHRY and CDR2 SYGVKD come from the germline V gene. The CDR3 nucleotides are TGTGCCATCGGAAGCGAGGCTAGCACAGATACGCAGTATTTT. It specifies CAIGSEASTDTQYF.

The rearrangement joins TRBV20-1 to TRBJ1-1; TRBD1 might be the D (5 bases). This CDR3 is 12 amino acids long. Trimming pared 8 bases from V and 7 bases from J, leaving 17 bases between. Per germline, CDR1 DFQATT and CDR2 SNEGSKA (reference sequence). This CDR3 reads CSSRGRGHEAFF. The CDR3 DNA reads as TGCAGTTCAAGAGGGAGGGGCCATGAAGCTTTCTTT.

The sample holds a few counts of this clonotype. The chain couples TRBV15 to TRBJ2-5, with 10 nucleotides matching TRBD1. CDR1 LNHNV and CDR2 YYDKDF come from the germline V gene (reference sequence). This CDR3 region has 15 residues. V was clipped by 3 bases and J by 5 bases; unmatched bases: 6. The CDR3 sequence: CATSSGQGVWETQYF. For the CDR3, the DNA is TGTGCCACCAGCAGTGGACAGGGGGTCTGGGAGACCCAGTACTTC.

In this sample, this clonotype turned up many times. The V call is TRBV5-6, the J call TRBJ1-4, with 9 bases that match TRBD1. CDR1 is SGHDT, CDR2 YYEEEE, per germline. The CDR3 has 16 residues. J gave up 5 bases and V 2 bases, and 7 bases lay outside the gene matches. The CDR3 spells CASSFKPGQGNEKLFF. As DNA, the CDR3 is TGTGCCAGCAGCTTCAAACCCGGACAGGGGAATGAAAAACTGTTTTTT.

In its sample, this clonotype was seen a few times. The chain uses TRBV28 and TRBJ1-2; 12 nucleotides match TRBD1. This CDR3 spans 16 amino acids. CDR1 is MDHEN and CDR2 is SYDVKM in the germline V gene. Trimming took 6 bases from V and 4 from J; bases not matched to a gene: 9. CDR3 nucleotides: TGTGCCAGCAGCACCCGGGACAGGGGGCGAGGCTATGGCTACACCTTC. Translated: CASSTRDRGRGYGYTF.

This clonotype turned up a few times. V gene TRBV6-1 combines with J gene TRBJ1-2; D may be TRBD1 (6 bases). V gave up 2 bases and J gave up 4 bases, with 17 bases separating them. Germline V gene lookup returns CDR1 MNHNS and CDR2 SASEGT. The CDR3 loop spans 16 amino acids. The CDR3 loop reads CASSETRYQGPYGYTF. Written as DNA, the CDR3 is TGTGCCAGCAGTGAAACCCGTTATCAGGGGCCCTATGGCTACACCTTC.

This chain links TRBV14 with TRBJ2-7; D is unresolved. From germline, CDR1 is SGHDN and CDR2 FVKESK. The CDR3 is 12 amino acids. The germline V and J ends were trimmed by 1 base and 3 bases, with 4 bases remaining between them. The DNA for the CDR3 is TGTGCCAGCAGCCAAGTACTCTACGAGCAGTACTTC. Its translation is CASSQVLYEQYF.

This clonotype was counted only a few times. CDR3 region: CASSSVAGGHDQYF. CDR3 sequence (DNA): TGTGCCAGCAGCTCCGTAGCGGGAGGACATGACCAGTACTTC. The chain uses TRBV7-2 and TRBJ2-7, with TRBD2 identical over 10 bases. Germline CDR1 SGHTA, CDR2 FQGNSA. The CDR3 totals 14 residues. The V segment lost 4 bases and the J segment 10 bases; nucleotides outside the gene matches: 10.

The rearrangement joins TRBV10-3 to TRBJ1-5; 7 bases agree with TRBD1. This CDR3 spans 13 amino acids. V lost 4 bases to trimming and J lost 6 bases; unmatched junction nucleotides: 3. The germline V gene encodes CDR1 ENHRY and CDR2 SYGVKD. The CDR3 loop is CAISATGFQPQHF. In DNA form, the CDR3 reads TGTGCCATCAGTGCGACAGGGTTTCAGCCCCAGCATTTT.

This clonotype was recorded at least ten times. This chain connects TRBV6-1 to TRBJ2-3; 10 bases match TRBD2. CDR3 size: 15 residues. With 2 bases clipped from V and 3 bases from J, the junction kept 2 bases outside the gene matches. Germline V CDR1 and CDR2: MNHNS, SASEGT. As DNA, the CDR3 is TGTGCCAGCAGTGAAAGCGGGGGGGCAACAGATACGCAGTATTTT. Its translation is CASSESGGATDTQYF.

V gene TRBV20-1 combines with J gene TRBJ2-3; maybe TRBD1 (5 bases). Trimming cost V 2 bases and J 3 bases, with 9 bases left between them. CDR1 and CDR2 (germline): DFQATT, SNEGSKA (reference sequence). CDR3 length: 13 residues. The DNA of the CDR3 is TGCAGTGCTAGAAGTCAGGGAACAGATACGCAGTATTTT. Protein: CSARSQGTDTQYF.

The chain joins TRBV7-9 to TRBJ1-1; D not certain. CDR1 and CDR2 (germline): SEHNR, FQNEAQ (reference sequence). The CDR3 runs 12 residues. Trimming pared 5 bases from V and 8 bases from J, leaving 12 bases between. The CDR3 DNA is TGTGCCAGCAGCCCGTTCTCTGCCGAAGCTTTCTTT. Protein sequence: CASSPFSAEAFF.

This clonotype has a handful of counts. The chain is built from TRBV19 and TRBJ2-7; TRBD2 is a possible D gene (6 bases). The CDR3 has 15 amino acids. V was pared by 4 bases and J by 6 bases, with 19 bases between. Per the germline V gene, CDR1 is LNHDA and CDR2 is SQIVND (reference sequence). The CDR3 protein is CASSKAPWSSVEQYF. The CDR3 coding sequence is TGTGCCAGTAGTAAGGCCCCTTGGTCTAGCGTCGAGCAGTACTTC.

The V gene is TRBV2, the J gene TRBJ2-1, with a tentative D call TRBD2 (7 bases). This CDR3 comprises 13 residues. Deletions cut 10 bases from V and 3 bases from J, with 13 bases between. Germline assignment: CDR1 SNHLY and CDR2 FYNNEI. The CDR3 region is CATRGAVYNEQFF. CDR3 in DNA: TGTGCCACTCGGGGGGCAGTCTACAATGAGCAGTTCTTC.

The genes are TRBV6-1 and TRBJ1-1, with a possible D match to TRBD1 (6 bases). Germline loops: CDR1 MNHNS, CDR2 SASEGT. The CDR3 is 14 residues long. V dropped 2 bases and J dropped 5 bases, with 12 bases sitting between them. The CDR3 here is CASSEQGSRTEAFF. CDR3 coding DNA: TGTGCCAGCAGTGAACAGGGGAGTAGAACTGAAGCTTTCTTT.

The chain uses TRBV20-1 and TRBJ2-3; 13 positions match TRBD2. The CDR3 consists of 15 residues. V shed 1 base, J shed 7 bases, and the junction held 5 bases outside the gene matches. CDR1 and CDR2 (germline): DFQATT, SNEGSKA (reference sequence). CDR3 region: CSARARTSGSNTQYF. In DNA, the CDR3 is TGCAGTGCTAGAGCTAGGACTAGCGGGAGTAATACGCAGTATTTT.

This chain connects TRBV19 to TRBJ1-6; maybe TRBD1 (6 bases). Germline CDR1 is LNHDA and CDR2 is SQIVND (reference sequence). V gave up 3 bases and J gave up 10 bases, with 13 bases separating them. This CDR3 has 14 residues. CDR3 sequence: CASSMEQGGSPLHF. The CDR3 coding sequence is TGTGCCAGTAGTATGGAACAGGGCGGATCACCCCTCCACTTT.

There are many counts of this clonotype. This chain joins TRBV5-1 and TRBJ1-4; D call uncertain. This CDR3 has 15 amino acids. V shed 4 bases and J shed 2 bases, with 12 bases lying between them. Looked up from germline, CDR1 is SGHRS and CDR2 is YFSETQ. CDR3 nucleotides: TGCGCCAGCAGCCCCGCAGGTACGACTAATGAAAAACTGTTTTTT. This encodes CASSPAGTTNEKLFF.

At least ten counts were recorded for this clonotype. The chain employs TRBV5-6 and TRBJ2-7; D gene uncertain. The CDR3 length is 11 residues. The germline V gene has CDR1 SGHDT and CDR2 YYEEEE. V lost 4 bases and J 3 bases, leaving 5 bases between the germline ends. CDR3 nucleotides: TGTGCCAGCAGCCAACGCTACGAGCAGTACTTC. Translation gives CASSQRYEQYF.

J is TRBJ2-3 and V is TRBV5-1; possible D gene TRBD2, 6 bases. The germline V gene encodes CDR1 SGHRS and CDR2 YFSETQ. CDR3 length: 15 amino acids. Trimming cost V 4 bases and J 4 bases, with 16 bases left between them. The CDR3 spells CASSTGAGGADTQYF. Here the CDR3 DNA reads TGCGCCAGCAGCACCGGGGCCGGGGGTGCAGATACGCAGTATTTT.